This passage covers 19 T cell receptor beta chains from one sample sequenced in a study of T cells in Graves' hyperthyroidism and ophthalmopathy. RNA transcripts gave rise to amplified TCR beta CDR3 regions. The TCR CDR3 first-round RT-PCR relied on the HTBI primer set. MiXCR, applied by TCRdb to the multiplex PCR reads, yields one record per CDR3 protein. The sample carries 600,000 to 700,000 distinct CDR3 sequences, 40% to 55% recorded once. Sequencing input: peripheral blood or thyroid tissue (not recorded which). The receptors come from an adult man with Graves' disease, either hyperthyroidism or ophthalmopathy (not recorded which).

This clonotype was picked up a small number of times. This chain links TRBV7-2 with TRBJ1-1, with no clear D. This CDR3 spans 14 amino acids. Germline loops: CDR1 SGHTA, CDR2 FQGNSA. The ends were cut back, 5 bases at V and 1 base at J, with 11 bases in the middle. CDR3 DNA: TGTGCCAGCAGCCCAGGACTGTGGAACACTGAAGCTTTCTTT. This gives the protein CASSPGLWNTEAFF.

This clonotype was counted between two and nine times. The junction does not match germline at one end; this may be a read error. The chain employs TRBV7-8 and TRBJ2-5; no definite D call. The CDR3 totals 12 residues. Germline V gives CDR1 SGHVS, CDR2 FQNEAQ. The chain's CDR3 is CASSLASGWLFF. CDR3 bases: TGTGCCAGCAGCTTAGCCTCTGGTTGGCTGTTCTTC.

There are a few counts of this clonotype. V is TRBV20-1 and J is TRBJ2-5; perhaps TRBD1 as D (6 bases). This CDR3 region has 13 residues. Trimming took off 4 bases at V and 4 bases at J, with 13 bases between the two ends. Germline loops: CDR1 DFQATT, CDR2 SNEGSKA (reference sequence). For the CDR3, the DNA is TGCAGTGCTAAACAGGGTCACCGAGAGACCCAGTACTTC. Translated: CSAKQGHRETQYF.

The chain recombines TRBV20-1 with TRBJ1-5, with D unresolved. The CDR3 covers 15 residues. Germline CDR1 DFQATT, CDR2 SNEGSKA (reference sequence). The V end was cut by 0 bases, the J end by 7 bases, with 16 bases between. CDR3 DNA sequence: TGCAGTGCTAGAGAAGGACCGCTGTCTTACCAGCCCCAGCATTTT. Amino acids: CSAREGPLSYQPQHF.

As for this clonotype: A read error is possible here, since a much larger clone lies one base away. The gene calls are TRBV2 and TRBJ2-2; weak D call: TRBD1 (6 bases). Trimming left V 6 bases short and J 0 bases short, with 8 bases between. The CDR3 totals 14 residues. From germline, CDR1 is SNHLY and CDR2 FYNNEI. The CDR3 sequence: CASRRTANTGELFF. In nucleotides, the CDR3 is TGTGCCAGCAGACGGACAGCGAACACCGGGGAGCTGTTTTTT.

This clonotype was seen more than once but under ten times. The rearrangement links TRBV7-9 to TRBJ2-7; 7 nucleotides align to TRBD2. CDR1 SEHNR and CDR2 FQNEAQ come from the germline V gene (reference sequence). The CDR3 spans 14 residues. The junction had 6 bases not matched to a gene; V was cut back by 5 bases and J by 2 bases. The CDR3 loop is CASSRGLSTYEQYF. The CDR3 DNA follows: TGTGCCAGCAGCCGGGGACTAAGCACCTACGAGCAGTACTTC. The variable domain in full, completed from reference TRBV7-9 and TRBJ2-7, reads DTGVSQNPRHKITKRGQNVTFRCDPISEHNRLYWYRQTLGQGPEFLTYFQNEAQLEKSRLLSDRFSAERPKGSFSTLEIQRTEQGDSAMYLCASSRGLSTYEQYFGPGTRLTVT.

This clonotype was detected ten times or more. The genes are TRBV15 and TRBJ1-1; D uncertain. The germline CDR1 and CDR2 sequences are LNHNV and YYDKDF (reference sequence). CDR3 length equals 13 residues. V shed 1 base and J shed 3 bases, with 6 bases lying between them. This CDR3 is CATSRGKDTEAFF. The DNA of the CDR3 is TGTGCCACCAGCAGAGGAAAAGACACTGAAGCTTTCTTT.

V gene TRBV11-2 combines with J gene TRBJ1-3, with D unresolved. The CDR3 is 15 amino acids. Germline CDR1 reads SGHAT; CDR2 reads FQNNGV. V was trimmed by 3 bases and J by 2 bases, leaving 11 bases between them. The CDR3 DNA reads TGTGCCAGCAGCTTCGACCTTCTGGCTGGAAACACCATATATTTT. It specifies CASSFDLLAGNTIYF.

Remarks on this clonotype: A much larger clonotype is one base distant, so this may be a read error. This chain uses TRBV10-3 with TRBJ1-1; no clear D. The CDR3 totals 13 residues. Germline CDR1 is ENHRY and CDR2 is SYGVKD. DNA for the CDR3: TGTGCCATCGCCGTGACGATGAACACTGGAGCTTTCTTT. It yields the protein CAIAVTMNTGAFF.

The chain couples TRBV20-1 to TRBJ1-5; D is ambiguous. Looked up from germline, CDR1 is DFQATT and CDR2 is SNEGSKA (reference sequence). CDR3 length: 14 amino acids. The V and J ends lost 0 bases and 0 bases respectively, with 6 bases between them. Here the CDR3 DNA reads TGCAGTGCTAGAGATCCCCATAGCAATCAGCCCCAGCATTTT. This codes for CSARDPHSNQPQHF.

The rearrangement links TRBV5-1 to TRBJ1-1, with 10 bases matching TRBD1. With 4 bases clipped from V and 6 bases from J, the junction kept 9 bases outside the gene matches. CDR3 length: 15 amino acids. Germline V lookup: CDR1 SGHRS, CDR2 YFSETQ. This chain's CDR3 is CASSPRTGGLSEAFF. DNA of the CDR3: TGCGCCAGCAGCCCCCGGACAGGGGGATTGTCTGAAGCTTTCTTT.

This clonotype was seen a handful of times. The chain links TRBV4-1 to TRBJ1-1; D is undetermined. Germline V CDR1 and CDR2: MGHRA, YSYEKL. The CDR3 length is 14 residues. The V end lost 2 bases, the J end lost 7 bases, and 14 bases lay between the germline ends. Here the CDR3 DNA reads TGCGCCAGCAGCCAATCTAGGGCCGAATATGAAGCTTTCTTT. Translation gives CASSQSRAEYEAFF.

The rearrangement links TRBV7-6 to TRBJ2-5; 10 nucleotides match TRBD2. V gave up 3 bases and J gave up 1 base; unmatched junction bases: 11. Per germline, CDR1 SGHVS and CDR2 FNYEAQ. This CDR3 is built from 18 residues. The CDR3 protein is CASSFGLAGEKIQETQYF. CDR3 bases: TGTGCCAGCAGCTTCGGTCTAGCGGGGGAGAAAATCCAAGAGACCCAGTACTTC.

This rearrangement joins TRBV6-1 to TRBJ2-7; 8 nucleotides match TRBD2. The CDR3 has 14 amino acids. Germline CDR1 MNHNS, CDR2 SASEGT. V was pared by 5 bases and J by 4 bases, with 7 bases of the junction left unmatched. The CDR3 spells CASSHSGDRYEQYF. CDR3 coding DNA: TGTGCCAGCAGTCATAGCGGGGATAGGTACGAGCAGTACTTC.

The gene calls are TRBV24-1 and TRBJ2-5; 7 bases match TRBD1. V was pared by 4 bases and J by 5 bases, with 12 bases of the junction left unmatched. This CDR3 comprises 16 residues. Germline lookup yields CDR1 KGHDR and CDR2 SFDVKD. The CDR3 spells CATSETPGGLGETQYF. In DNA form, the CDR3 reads TGTGCCACCAGTGAAACTCCAGGGGGTCTTGGCGAGACCCAGTACTTC.

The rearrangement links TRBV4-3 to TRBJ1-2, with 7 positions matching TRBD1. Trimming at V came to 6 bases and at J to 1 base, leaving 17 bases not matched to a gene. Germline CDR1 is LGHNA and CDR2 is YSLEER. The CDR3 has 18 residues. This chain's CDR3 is CASSRFLPGQGVNYGYTF. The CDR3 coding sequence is TGCGCCAGCAGTCGCTTCCTGCCCGGGCAGGGGGTTAACTATGGCTACACCTTC.

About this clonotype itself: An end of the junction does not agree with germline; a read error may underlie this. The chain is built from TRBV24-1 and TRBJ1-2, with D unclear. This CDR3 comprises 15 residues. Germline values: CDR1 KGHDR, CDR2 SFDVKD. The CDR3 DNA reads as TGTGCCAGCAGTGAAGGGCCGGCTTCTAACTATGGCTACACCTTC. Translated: CASSEGPASNYGYTF.

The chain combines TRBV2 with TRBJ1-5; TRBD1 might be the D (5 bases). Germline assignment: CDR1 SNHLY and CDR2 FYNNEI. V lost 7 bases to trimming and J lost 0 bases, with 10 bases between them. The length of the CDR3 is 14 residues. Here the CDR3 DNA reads TGTGCCAGCAAAACCGGGGGTAGCAATCAGCCCCAGCATTTT. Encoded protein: CASKTGGSNQPQHF.

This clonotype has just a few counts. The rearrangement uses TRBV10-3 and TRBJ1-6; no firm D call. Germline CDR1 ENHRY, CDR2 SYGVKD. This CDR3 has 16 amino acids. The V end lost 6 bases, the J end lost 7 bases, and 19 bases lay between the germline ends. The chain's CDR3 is CAIRETKPGGNSPLHF. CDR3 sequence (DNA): TGTGCCATCAGGGAGACGAAGCCAGGAGGCAATTCACCCCTCCACTTT.